This entry describes one TCR beta chain. What it recognizes is unknown. Germline loops: CDR1 MDHEN, CDR2 SYDVKM. Deletions cut 5 bases from V and 6 bases from J, with 20 bases between. The CDR3 is made up of 15 amino acids. Expressed TCRB transcripts were sequenced, since all the RNA that had been isolated was reverse transcribed. The assay was immunoSEQ multiplex PCR, and TCRdb's table has in-frame clones only and misses some. The sample has 300,000 or so clones, 13% seen once. This specimen comes from a study of beta chain features in type 1 diabetes. Study outcomes and limitations: Type 1 diabetes patients had TCRB CDR3s that were shorter (moderately but significantly so) in all four CD4+ subsets. Insertion counts at VDJ junctions were lower in type 1 diabetes patients, who also showed more deletions there. Reads derived from cDNA could over-represent cells showing high TCR expression.

The chain joins TRBV28 to TRBJ2-7; possibly TRBD1 for D (5 bases). This receptor was taken from a woman aged 18-29 years with type 1 diabetes. Material: naive CD4+ T cells from blood. The chain's CDR3 is CASSPGQAGAAEQYF. CDR3 DNA: TGTGCCAGCAGTCCCGGACAAGCTGGGGCCGCCGAGCAGTACTTC.